One and the same sample provided the 27 T cell receptor beta chains below, sequenced in a study of blood T cells in healthy people across ages. A sample-barcoded 5' primer and a J-beta primer mix were used in a second PCR of roughly 7 to 11 cycles. One entry per CDR3 protein results from TCRdb running MiXCR on the 5' RACE reads. This table has some 1.7 million distinct CDR3 sequences, over 25% appearing once. Sequenced: blood. These receptors came from a woman under 40 in good health.

The rearrangement uses TRBV29-1 and TRBJ1-3; D gene unclear. Trimming stripped 7 bases from V and 0 bases from J, with 7 bases between. The CDR3 covers 12 residues. Germline loops: CDR1 SQVTM, CDR2 ANQGSEA. In DNA form, the CDR3 reads TGCAGCGGAATAAGCTCTGGAAACACCATATATTTT. Translating it yields CSGISSGNTIYF.

This clonotype has just a few counts. V usage is TRBV28 and J usage is TRBJ1-3, with TRBD1 matching over 8 bases. V gave up 7 bases and J gave up 6 bases; unmatched junction bases: 8. The CDR3 loop spans 14 amino acids. Germline CDR1 reads MDHEN; CDR2 reads SYDVKM. CDR3 DNA sequence: TGTGCCAGCATAACAGGGGGTTCTACAAACACCATATATTTT. Encoded protein: CASITGGSTNTIYF.

The chain recombines TRBV20-1 with TRBJ2-2; 11 nucleotides agree with TRBD1. J gave up 6 bases and V 5 bases, and 5 bases lay outside the gene matches. The CDR3 runs 14 residues. CDR1 and CDR2 from the germline V gene are DFQATT and SNEGSKA (reference sequence). The CDR3 bases are TGCAGTGCTCCGGACAGGGGGCGCGCCGGGGAGCTGTTTTTT. It codes for CSAPDRGRAGELFF.

This clonotype has a handful of counts. The V call is TRBV18, the J call TRBJ2-3; 7 positions match TRBD2. The CDR3 is 16 residues long. Per the germline V gene, CDR1 is KGHSH and CDR2 is LQKENI. Germline trimming cut 0 bases from V and 3 bases from J; bases unmatched to any gene: 6. Written as DNA, the CDR3 is TGTGCCAGCTCACCACCCGGGAGGTCCGGAACAGATACGCAGTATTTT. Protein: CASSPPGRSGTDTQYF.

V and J are TRBV7-2 and TRBJ1-2; no clear D. The CDR3 spans 14 residues. Germline lookup yields CDR1 SGHTA and CDR2 FQGNSA. Trimming stripped 5 bases from V and 4 bases from J, with 14 bases between. CDR3 protein: CASSITTVLYGYTF. The CDR3 nucleotides read TGTGCCAGCAGCATAACTACGGTCCTCTATGGCTACACCTTC.

The sample holds many counts of this clonotype. The chain links TRBV7-2 to TRBJ2-3, with a weak D call TRBD2 (6 bases). Trimming pared 5 bases from V and 6 bases from J, leaving 15 bases between. The V gene's germline CDR1 is SGHTA and CDR2 FQGNSA. CDR3 size: 14 residues. The DNA of the CDR3 is TGTGCCAGCAGCATGGAGGGGATCGGGGATACGCAGTATTTT. Translation gives CASSMEGIGDTQYF.

There are many counts of this clonotype. The chain joins TRBV6-2 or TRBV6-3 to TRBJ2-1; tentatively, D is TRBD2 (7 bases). Deletions cut 5 bases from V and 2 bases from J, with 16 bases between. The CDR3 extends over 16 amino acids. CDR1 MNHEY and CDR2 SVGEGT come from the germline V gene. CDR3 sequence (DNA): TGTGCCAGCAGTCCCCTGGGCGGGGGCCCCTACAATGAGCAGTTCTTC. Its protein is CASSPLGGGPYNEQFF.

The V and J genes are TRBV2 and TRBJ2-1; TRBD1 matches 7 bases. Germline V gives CDR1 SNHLY, CDR2 FYNNEI. The CDR3 contains 14 residues. V dropped 7 bases and J dropped 0; count of bases not matched to a gene: 3. The CDR3 bases are TGTGCCAGCACTTACAGGGGCTCCTACAATGAGCAGTTCTTC. Its translation: CASTYRGSYNEQFF.

The CDR3, as DNA: TGCAGTGCTAGACTTCTAGCGGGAGCCTACAATGAGCAGTTCTTC. Its protein product is CSARLLAGAYNEQFF. The rearrangement links TRBV20-1 to TRBJ2-1; 10 bases line up with TRBD2. V lost 2 bases, J lost 2 bases, and 3 bases stayed unmatched. This CDR3 has 15 amino acids. Germline V gene data show CDR1 as DFQATT and CDR2 as SNEGSKA (reference sequence).

This clonotype was detected only once. One base away lies a much larger clone, so this may be a sequencing read error. CDR3 sequence: CVSSLGTSEQYF. Here the CDR3 DNA reads TGTGTCAGCAGCTTAGGGACCTCCGAGCAGTACTTC. This chain connects TRBV7-9 to TRBJ2-7; D tentatively fits TRBD1 or TRBD2 (5 bases each). This CDR3 has 12 residues. Per germline, CDR1 SEHNR and CDR2 FQNEAQ (reference sequence).

In its sample, this clonotype was seen a few times. This chain connects TRBV6-1 to TRBJ2-1; D may match TRBD1 or TRBD2 (5 bases each). Near its end, the DNA agrees better with TRBJ2-7, so the J call may be wrong. The V gene's germline CDR1 is MNHNS and CDR2 SASEGT. The CDR3 contains 15 residues. The CDR3: CASSEGGIMGNEQYF. CDR3 DNA sequence: TGTGCCAGCAGTGAAGGGGGGATAATGGGGAATGAGCAGTACTTC.

The chain recombines TRBV9 with TRBJ1-6, with 7 nucleotides matching TRBD1. The V gene end was trimmed by 4 bases and the J gene end by 8 bases; junction bases not matched to a gene: 15. The germline V gene has CDR1 SGDLS and CDR2 YYNGEE. This CDR3 is 17 amino acids long. The CDR3 nucleotides are TGTGCCAGCAGCCCGGGGGAGGGGGCGTTAAGTTATTCACCCCTCCACTTT. The encoded protein is CASSPGEGALSYSPLHF.

This clonotype occurred many times. CDR3 sequence: CASSLDENQPQHF. Written as DNA, the CDR3 is TGTGCCAGCAGCTTAGACGAGAATCAGCCCCAGCATTTT. The chain couples TRBV7-9 to TRBJ1-5; D not certain. V lost 1 base, J lost 4 bases, and 5 bases lay in between. Germline V gene lookup returns CDR1 SEHNR and CDR2 FQNEAQ (reference sequence). The CDR3 is 13 amino acids.

Only a few counts were recorded for this clonotype. This CDR3 reads CASSASGTETEQYF. For the CDR3, the DNA is TGTGCCAGCAGCGCATCCGGGACGGAAACGGAACAGTACTTC. The V call is TRBV9, the J call TRBJ2-7; either TRBD1 or TRBD2 may supply D (5 bases each). CDR1 and CDR2 (germline): SGDLS, YYNGEE. Trimming shortened V by 3 bases and J by 10 bases, and 20 bases separated the two germline ends. The CDR3 sequence is 14 residues long. The full variable domain, in which reference TRBV9 and TRBJ2-7 provide the parts outside the CDR3, is DSGVTQTPKHLITATGQRVTLRCSPRSGDLSVYWYQQSLDQGLQFLIQYYNGEERAKGNILERFSAQQFPDLHSELNLSSLELGDSALYFCASSASGTETEQYFGPGTRLTVT.

The rearrangement joins TRBV6-5 to TRBJ2-5, with 15 positions matching TRBD2. Trimming cost V 0 bases and J 5 bases; bases outside gene matches: 10. The CDR3 is 19 amino acids. CDR1 and CDR2 from the germline V gene are MNHEY and SVGAGI. The CDR3, as DNA: TGTGCCAGCAGTTACTCGATCGGGGGACTAGCGGGGGGCTCGGAGACCCAGTACTTC. It yields the protein CASSYSIGGLAGGSETQYF.

This clonotype was detected a few times. This chain joins TRBV20-1 and TRBJ2-1; 9 bases fit TRBD2. This CDR3 spans 15 amino acids. Trimming removed 5 bases from V and 0 bases from J; junction bases left unmatched: 5. Germline CDR1 reads DFQATT; CDR2 reads SNEGSKA (reference sequence). CDR3 protein: CSAVLAGSSYNEQFF. CDR3 bases: TGCAGTGCTGTTCTAGCGGGATCCTCCTACAATGAGCAGTTCTTC.

This clonotype was detected a few times. CDR3 residues: CASSPRGLAGQETQYF. In DNA form, the CDR3 reads TGTGCCAGCAGCCCCAGGGGACTAGCGGGCCAAGAGACCCAGTACTTC. This sequence joins TRBV7-3 and TRBJ2-5, with 12 bases matching TRBD2. The junction had 5 bases not matched to a gene; V was cut back by 5 bases and J by 1 base. The V gene's germline CDR1 is SGHTA and CDR2 FQGTGA. The CDR3 covers 16 residues.

This clonotype showed up many times. The J gene is TRBJ1-2, the V gene TRBV29-1, with D possibly TRBD1 on 5 matching bases. The CDR3 length is 12 residues. The germline V and J ends were trimmed by 4 bases and 2 bases, with 8 bases remaining between them. Germline values: CDR1 SQVTM, CDR2 ANQGSEA. CDR3 sequence reads: CSVVAGNYGYTF. The CDR3 bases are TGCAGCGTTGTTGCAGGGAACTATGGCTACACCTTC.

In this sample, this clonotype turned up a few times. The V gene is TRBV20-1, the J gene TRBJ2-7; 7 bases map to TRBD1. CDR3 length: 17 residues. From germline, CDR1 is DFQATT and CDR2 SNEGSKA (reference sequence). J gave up 6 bases and V 6 bases, and 23 bases lay outside the gene matches. The CDR3 loop is CSARDSSKLVFLSEQYF. The CDR3 DNA is TGCAGTGCCAGGGACAGCTCAAAGCTTGTCTTTCTTTCCGAGCAGTACTTC.

This clonotype was seen only a few times. In DNA form, the CDR3 reads TGTGCCAGCAGAGAGGGACTATGGGAGACCCAGTACTTC. As protein: CASREGLWETQYF. The J gene is TRBJ2-5, the V gene TRBV2; the match to TRBD2 covers 7 bases. The CDR3 extends over 13 amino acids. The junction had 6 bases not matched to a gene; V was cut back by 6 bases and J by 5 bases. Germline CDR1 SNHLY, CDR2 FYNNEI.

The CDR3 DNA reads as TGCAGCGTTGAAATATTCTCTGGAAACACCATATATTTT. Its protein is CSVEIFSGNTIYF. This chain joins TRBV29-1 and TRBJ1-3; D is unresolved. Germline V lookup: CDR1 SQVTM, CDR2 ANQGSEA. This CDR3 is built from 13 residues. Trimming cost V 2 bases and J 0 bases, with 5 bases left between them.

The chain carries TRBV4-2 and TRBJ2-7, with D perhaps TRBD2 (5 bases). Germline CDR1 LGHNA, CDR2 YNFKEQ. This CDR3 is built from 17 residues. Trimming stripped 1 base from V and 2 bases from J, with 18 bases between. The chain's CDR3 is CASSQGGTGRLTYEQYF. The CDR3 DNA is TGTGCCAGCAGCCAAGGTGGTACGGGGAGACTAACCTACGAGCAGTACTTC.

This clonotype occurred a few times. The chain links TRBV7-2 to TRBJ2-1, with D possibly called TRBD1 or TRBD2 (6 bases each). Germline lookup yields CDR1 SGHTA and CDR2 FQGNSA. Trimming took off 2 bases at V and 5 bases at J, with 13 bases between the two ends. The CDR3 consists of 15 residues. The CDR3 loop is CASSLRRDKNNEQFF. CDR3 nucleotides: TGTGCCAGCAGCTTAAGGCGGGACAAGAACAATGAGCAGTTCTTC.

With regard to this clonotype: One junction end disagrees with the germline gene, perhaps due to a read error. V is TRBV7-9 and J is TRBJ2-5; 7 positions match TRBD1. The CDR3 consists of 18 residues. Germline V lookup: CDR1 SEHNR, CDR2 FQNEAQ (reference sequence). The CDR3 sequence: CAGSGFNVGGYKQETQYF. In DNA form, the CDR3 reads TGTGCCGGCAGCGGTTTCAATGTAGGGGGCTACAAACAAGAGACCCAGTACTTC.

This clonotype came up a few times. Germline is not matched at one junction end, which may reflect a read error. The J gene is TRBJ2-5, the V gene TRBV25-1; no definite D call. Germline V lookup: CDR1 MGHDK, CDR2 SYGVNS. This CDR3 region has 16 residues. The CDR3 sequence: CASGDLGFSNQETQYF. The CDR3, as DNA: TGTGCCAGCGGTGACTTGGGGTTCTCAAACCAAGAGACCCAGTACTTC. Using reference TRBV25-1 and TRBJ2-5 for the parts outside the CDR3, the full variable domain is EADIYQTPRYLVIGTGKKITLECSQTMGHDKMYWYQQDPGMELHLIHYSYGVNSTEKGDLSSESTVSRIRTEHFPLTLESARPSHTSQYLCASGDLGFSNQETQYFGPGTRLLVL.

This clonotype was seen only a few times. The rearrangement joins TRBV20-1 to TRBJ2-1, with D tentatively TRBD2 (5 bases). The CDR3 is 14 residues long. The V gene's germline CDR1 is DFQATT and CDR2 SNEGSKA (reference sequence). V was trimmed by 6 bases and J by 4 bases, leaving 16 bases between them. The CDR3 DNA reads as TGCAGTGCCCCTAAAGGGAGTCTTTACAATGAGCAGTTCTTC. Its protein is CSAPKGSLYNEQFF.

This clonotype turned up a few times. This chain connects TRBV2 to TRBJ2-7, with TRBD1 matching 9 bases. The CDR3 has 14 amino acids. Germline CDR1 reads SNHLY; CDR2 reads FYNNEI. J was trimmed by 7 bases and V by 4 bases; bases with no gene match: 8. CDR3 coding DNA: TGTGCCAGCAGTGCCGGGACAGGGCTGAGAGAGCAGTACTTC. Protein product: CASSAGTGLREQYF.